This entry concerns a single TCR beta chain. CDR1 and CDR2 from the germline V gene are SGHRS and YFSETQ. V was clipped by 0 bases and J by 7 bases, with 16 bases between them. The CDR3 totals 16 residues. Method: immunoSEQ multiplex PCR; TCRdb's copy keeps in-frame clones and lacks some. The sample consists of about 66,000 clones, approximately 80% of them appearing once. The data stem from a study of radiotherapy plus CTLA-4 blockade in lung cancer. The rearrangement links TRBV5-1 to TRBJ2-2; a weak D match, TRBD1 (6 bases). This receptor was obtained from a human donor with non-small cell lung cancer who had a partial response to radiotherapy plus ipilimumab. Sequencing was performed on peripheral blood, taken from a patient treated with radiotherapy plus ipilimumab. The DNA for the CDR3 is TGCGCCAGCAGCTTGGGGGCAGGGGCTACGGTCGGGGAGCTGTTTTTT. It is translated as CASSLGAGATVGELFF.